This T cell receptor (beta chain) derives from a study of T cells in localized non-small cell lung cancer (dated by TCRdb to the early 2020s). Describing the broader study: The study analyzed T cell repertoires of 200 to 250 early-stage NSCLC patients, comparing tumors and uninvolved tumor-adjacent lungs. All 240 or so NSCLC patients in the cohort were treatment-naive and had localized lung tumors that were resected. The mean age of the NSCLC patients was about 67 years, with approximately 130 men and around 99 women. Points the paper makes about the study in general: Higher blood T cell density associated with longer overall survival, while higher adjacent-lung clonality associated with shorter survival. Because multi-region sequencing of the tumors was not done, intratumor heterogeneity could not be ruled out. The highest T cell clonality was observed in uninvolved tumor-adjacent lung, where clonality exceeded that of tumor, suggesting that antigenic responses were more focused in uninvolved tumor-adjacent lung. Because of the exploratory design, TCR variables were selected using unadjusted p-values without false-discovery rate correction. A median of roughly 60 of the top 100 tumor clones were detected in paired uninvolved adjacent lung, and 28 of these tumor clones were also found among the top 100 clones of the paired uninvolved adjacent lung.

From a lookup of the germline V gene, CDR1 and CDR2 are MDHEN and SYDVKM. The CDR3 has 16 amino acids, counting the end cysteine and phenylalanine. Of all the DNA, just the CDR3 is kept, 48 bases in frame from base 1. V is cut back by 1 base and J by 5 bases, with 8 bases in the junction unmatched. At diagnosis, tumor, uninvolved tumor-adjacent lung and peripheral blood were collected and then preserved as a mix of FFPE and fresh-frozen material. Blood samples were analyzed as peripheral blood mononuclear cells for TCR repertoire profiling. As for this clone: The antigen this receptor binds is unknown. No base qualities exist here, and no much larger clone lies one base off it.

The immunoSEQ Assay was used to sequence TCR beta CDR3 regions from DNA. For the original study's pipeline: T cell density was computed as TCR beta template counts normalized to usable DNA estimated by amplifying housekeeping genes. The preseqR package was used to estimate richness by extrapolating to 400,000 templates for PBMC samples and to 120,000 templates for tissue samples. Clonality was calculated as one minus Pielou's evenness. Differential abundance testing on productive amino-acid clonotypes, with a minimum total count of 5 and an alpha of 0.1, was used to identify tissue-enriched TCRs. Repertoire overlap between compartments was quantified with the Jaccard Index and Morisita Overlap Index. TCR beta CDR3s were clustered by GLIPH together with public tetramer-defined viral CDR3s, and at least three viral sequences plus V-gene enrichment were required for viral motifs. TCRdb's version of the immuneACCESS table is confined to in-frame rearrangements and falls short of the full clone set. An unresolved V gene accounts for under half of the shortfall where checked; the remainder is of unknown origin. The D gene and trimming were derived from the DNA, and the V and J assignments and clone size from that table. Recorded for this sample are 70,000 to 75,000 clones; less than 85% of them occurred a single time. 1.3% of the sample belongs to the ten largest clones.

The chain was built from TRBV28 and TRBJ2-1; 7 bases in the junction line up with TRBD2. Sample: peripheral blood, taken before any cancer treatment. The clonotype comes from an older female donor with stage I lung adenocarcinoma. Here the CDR3 is given as CASSLSLAGVNNEQFF. The DNA reads as follows: TGTGCCAGCAGTTTATCTCTTGCGGGAGTGAACAATGAGCAGTTCTTC.